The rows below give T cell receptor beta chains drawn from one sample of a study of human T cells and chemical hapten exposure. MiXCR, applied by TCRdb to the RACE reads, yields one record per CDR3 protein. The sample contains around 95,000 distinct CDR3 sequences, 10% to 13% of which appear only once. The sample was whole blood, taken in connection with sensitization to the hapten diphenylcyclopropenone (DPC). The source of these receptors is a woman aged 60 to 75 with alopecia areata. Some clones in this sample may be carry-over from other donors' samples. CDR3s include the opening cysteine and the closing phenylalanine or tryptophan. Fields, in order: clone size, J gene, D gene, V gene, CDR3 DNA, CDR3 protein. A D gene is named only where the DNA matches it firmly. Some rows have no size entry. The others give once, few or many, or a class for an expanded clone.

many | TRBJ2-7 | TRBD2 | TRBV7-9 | TGTGCCAGCAGCCCAATAGCGGGGGGCTACGAGCAGTACTTC | CASSPIAGGYEQYF
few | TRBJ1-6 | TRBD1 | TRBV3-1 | TGTGCCAGCAGCCAAGAAGGGACAGCTAATTCACCCCTCCACTTT | CASSQEGTANSPLHF
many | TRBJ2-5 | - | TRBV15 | TGTGCCACCAGCAGAGGAGAGCGATTCGAGACCCAGTACTTC | CATSRGERFETQYF
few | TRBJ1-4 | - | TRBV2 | TGTGCCAGCAGTGAAGCAGGCGGAGCTAATGAAAAACTGTTTTTT | CASSEAGGANEKLFF
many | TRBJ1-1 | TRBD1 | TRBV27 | TGTGCCAGCAGTTTGGGGACCGGGACAGGGAGTGAAGCTTTCTTT | CASSLGTGTGSEAFF
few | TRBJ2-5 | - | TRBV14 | TGTGCCAGCAGCCAAGTGCTCCGAGAGACCCAGTACTTC | CASSQVLRETQYF
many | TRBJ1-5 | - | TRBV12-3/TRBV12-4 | TGTGCCAGCAGCAAACAGGGTTACAATCAGCCCCAGCATTTT | CASSKQGYNQPQHF
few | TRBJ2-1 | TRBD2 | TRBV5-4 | TGTGCCAGCAGCTTGTCCCGACTAGCGGGGGACTACAATGAGCAGTTCTTC | CASSLSRLAGDYNEQFF
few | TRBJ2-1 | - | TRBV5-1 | TGCGCCAGCAGCTTGGGTGGCAGCAGGGGTAACAATGAGCAGTTCTTC | CASSLGGSRGNNEQFF
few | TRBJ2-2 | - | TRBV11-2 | TGTGCCAGCAGCTTGGGTTCGGGGTTGAACACCGGGGAGCTGTTTTTT | CASSLGSGLNTGELFF
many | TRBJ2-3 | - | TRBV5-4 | TGTGCCAGCAGCATGGGCCTCGGGCGGCGGGGCCCAGATACGCAGTATTTT | CASSMGLGRRGPDTQYF
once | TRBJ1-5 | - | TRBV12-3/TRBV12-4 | TGTGCCAGCAGTCACAGAGGGGGTAGCAATCAGCCCCAGCATTTT | CASSHRGGSNQPQHF
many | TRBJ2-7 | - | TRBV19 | TGTGCCAGTAGTTTAAGACAACCATCCTACGAGCAGTACTTC | CASSLRQPSYEQYF
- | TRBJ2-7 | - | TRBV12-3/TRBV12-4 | TGTGCCAGCAGACGGGGCGCCTGGTCCTACGAGCAGTACTTC | CASRRGAWSYEQYF
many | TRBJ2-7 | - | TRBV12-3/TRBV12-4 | TGTGCCAGCAGTTTGGTCTCCTACGAGCAGTACTTC | CASSLVSYEQYF
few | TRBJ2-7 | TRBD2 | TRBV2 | TGTGCCAGCAGTGAAGAGAGGACTAGCGGGGACTCCTACGAGCAGTACTTC | CASSEERTSGDSYEQYF
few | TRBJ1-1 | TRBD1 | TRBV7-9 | TGTGCCAGCAGCGACCACAGGGGACTGAACACTGAAGCTTTCTTT | CASSDHRGLNTEAFF
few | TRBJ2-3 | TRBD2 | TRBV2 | TGTGCCAGCAGTGAAGTGATGGTAGCGGGGTCATCAGATACGCAGTATTTT | CASSEVMVAGSSDTQYF
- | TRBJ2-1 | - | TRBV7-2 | TGTGCCAGCAGCCCGTTTTGGGGTGAGCAGTTCTTC | CASSPFWGEQFF
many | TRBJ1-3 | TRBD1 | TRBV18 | TGTGCCAGCTCACCAATGTTGGGACAGAGCTCTGGAAACACCATATATTTT | CASSPMLGQSSGNTIYF
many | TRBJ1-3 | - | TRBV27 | TGTGCCAGCAGTCCAGGACGGGGCCGAGGAAACACCATATATTTT | CASSPGRGRGNTIYF
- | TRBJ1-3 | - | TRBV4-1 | TGCGCCAGCAGCCAAGATCTCGCAGACTCTGGAAACACCATATATTTT | CASSQDLADSGNTIYF
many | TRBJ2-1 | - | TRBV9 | TGTGCCAGCAGCGTTCACGGATCGTCGGGTGCTAATGAGCAGTTCTTC | CASSVHGSSGANEQFF
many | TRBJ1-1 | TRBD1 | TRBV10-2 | TGCGCCAGCCTACTCACAGGGGCGCTGAACACTGAAGCTTTCTTT | CASLLTGALNTEAFF
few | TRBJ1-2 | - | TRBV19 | TGTGCCAGTAGTATAGTCCCGGCGGCTTCTAACTATGGCTACACCTTC | CASSIVPAASNYGYTF
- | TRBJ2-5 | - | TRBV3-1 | TGTGCCAGCAGCGAAGGGCAGACCCAGTACTTC | CASSEGQTQYF
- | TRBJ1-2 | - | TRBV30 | TGTGCCTTCCTCCCAGGGGACTATGGCTACACCTTC | CAFLPGDYGYTF
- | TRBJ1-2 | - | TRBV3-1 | TGTGCCAGCAGCCAGACGGACCCAGGCGGCTACACCTTC | CASSQTDPGGYTF
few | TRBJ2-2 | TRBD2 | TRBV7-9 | TGTGCCAGCAGTCCGACTAGCGGGGGGCCGTGGACCGGGGAGCTGTTTTTT | CASSPTSGGPWTGELFF
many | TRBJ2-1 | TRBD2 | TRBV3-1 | TGTGCCAGCTCACCGGGGGGAGCCTACAATGAGCAGTTCTTC | CASSPGGAYNEQFF
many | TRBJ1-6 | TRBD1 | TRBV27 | TGTGCCAGCAGTCTGGACAGGGCTGGTTCACCCCTCCACTTT | CASSLDRAGSPLHF
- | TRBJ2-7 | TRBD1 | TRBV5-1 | TGCGCCAGCAGGCCAGGGACAGGGGACTACGAGCAGTACTTC | CASRPGTGDYEQYF
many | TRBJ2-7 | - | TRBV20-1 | TGCAGTGCTAGTGGGGACACTGTTTCCTACGAGCAGTACTTC | CSASGDTVSYEQYF
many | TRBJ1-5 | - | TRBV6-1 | TGTGCCAGCAGTGAACAGTCCCAACGTAGGTTTCAGCCCCAGCATTTT | CASSEQSQRRFQPQHF
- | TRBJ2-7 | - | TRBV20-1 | TGCAGTGCTAGAGAACTCCACGCTGGAAGCTCCTACGAGCAGTACTTC | CSARELHAGSSYEQYF
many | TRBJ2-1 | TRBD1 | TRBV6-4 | TGTGCCAGCAGTGGGACAGGTACGAGTGAGCAGTTCTTC | CASSGTGTSEQFF
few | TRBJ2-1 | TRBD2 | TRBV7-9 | TGTGCCAGCGAAGGGCTAGCGGGGGTCGAGCAGTTCTTC | CASEGLAGVEQFF